Listed below are T cell receptor beta chains from one sample, sequenced in a study of CD8+ T cells in alopecia areata. TCRdb keeps only in-frame clones here, not all; method: immunoSEQ multiplex PCR. The data hold about 180,000 clones, with about 47% observed a single time. Sequences were derived from CD8+ T cells sorted from blood, sampled at week 52, from a patient treated with tofacitinib. All receptors come from a human donor with alopecia areata. Each CDR3 is given with its conserved first and last residue. The D gene is left open where the match is weak. Only part of the rows carry a size: once, few, many, or a class if the clone is expanded.

D,length,size,V,J,CDR3,DNA
NA,14,NA,TRBV5-1,TRBJ2-5,CASSLSPAEETQYF,TGCGCCAGCAGCTTGTCGCCAGCAGAAGAGACCCAGTACTTC
NA,14,few,TRBV9,TRBJ1-6,CASSVGIIGSPLHF,TGTGCCAGCAGCGTAGGGATCATTGGGTCACCCCTCCACTTT
NA,14,few,TRBV30,TRBJ2-2,CASPGEINTGELFF,TGTGCCTCCCCGGGGGAGATCAACACCGGGGAGCTGTTTTTT
TRBD1,13,NA,TRBV29-1,TRBJ1-5,CSVGQGSNQPQHF,TGCAGCGTTGGACAGGGGAGCAATCAGCCCCAGCATTTT
NA,15,few,TRBV6-1,TRBJ2-3,CASTVQAGGTDTQYF,TGTGCCAGCACCGTCCAAGCAGGGGGCACAGATACGCAGTATTTT
TRBD2,14,few,TRBV29-1,TRBJ2-5,CSVDASGVWETQYF,TGCAGCGTTGATGCTAGCGGGGTTTGGGAGACCCAGTACTTC
TRBD2,15,NA,TRBV9,TRBJ2-1,CASSERGGPQNEQFF,TGTGCCAGCAGCGAGCGGGGGGGCCCCCAGAATGAGCAGTTCTTC
NA,13,few,TRBV28,TRBJ2-3,CASSSRRTDTQYF,TGTGCCAGCAGCTCGCGGCGGACAGATACGCAGTATTTT
NA,15,NA,TRBV29-1,TRBJ1-5,CSVVTGPGSNQPQHF,TGCAGCGTCGTGACCGGGCCCGGTAGCAATCAGCCCCAGCATTTT
NA,14,NA,TRBV27,TRBJ2-3,CASRVSGGTDTQYF,TGTGCCAGCAGGGTGTCGGGGGGCACAGATACGCAGTATTTT
NA,15,few,TRBV18,TRBJ1-1,CASSPDGTANTEAFF,TGTGCCAGCTCACCAGACGGGACCGCGAACACTGAAGCTTTCTTT
NA,15,NA,TRBV6-5,TRBJ2-3,CASSYSVGATDTQYF,TGTGCCAGCAGTTACTCGGTGGGTGCCACAGATACGCAGTATTTT
NA,12,NA,TRBV30,TRBJ2-7,CAWSVQGDEQYF,TGTGCCTGGAGTGTACAAGGGGACGAGCAGTACTTC
TRBD1,15,NA,TRBV27,TRBJ2-3,CASSRDRVSSDTQYF,TGTGCCAGCAGCCGGGACAGGGTATCAAGTGATACGCAGTATTTT
TRBD2,15,once,TRBV6-1,TRBJ2-7,CASSGTSGSSYEQYF,TGTGCCAGCAGTGGAACTAGCGGTAGCTCCTACGAGCAGTACTTC
NA,13,NA,TRBV5-1,TRBJ1-5,CASSLEGFQPQHF,TGCGCCAGCAGCTTGGAAGGGTTTCAGCCCCAGCATTTT
TRBD1,14,NA,TRBV13,TRBJ2-7,CASSYDRVIYEQYF,TGTGCCAGCAGCTATGACAGGGTCATCTACGAGCAGTACTTC
TRBD2,17,NA,TRBV5-4,TRBJ2-2,CASSLGPTSGLAGELFF,TGTGCCAGCAGCTTGGGTCCGACTAGCGGGTTGGCCGGGGAGCTGTTTTTT
TRBD1,14,few,TRBV10-3,TRBJ2-7,CATYRDRAPYEQYF,TGTGCCACGTACCGGGACAGGGCCCCCTACGAGCAGTACTTC
NA,12,NA,TRBV6-5,TRBJ1-1,CETKGSNTEAFF,TGTGAGACAAAAGGGTCGAACACTGAAGCTTTCTTT
TRBD1,17,many,TRBV6-4,TRBJ2-3,CASSDSIWTGSTDTQYF,TGTGCCAGCAGTGACTCTATTTGGACAGGATCCACAGATACGCAGTATTTT
NA,11,few,TRBV29-1,TRBJ1-1,CSVARNTEAFF,TGCAGCGTCGCCAGAAACACTGAAGCTTTCTTT